The 8 T cell receptor beta chains listed next were all sequenced from one sample in a study of blood T cell repertoires in COVID-19. The assay was immunoSEQ multiplex PCR, and TCRdb's table has in-frame clones only and misses some. The table includes 110,000 or so clones, approximately 90% detected once. The sequencing input was peripheral blood. Receptor source: a human donor with acute or convalescent COVID-19. The donor label of this sample is uncertain.

The V call is TRBV28, the J call TRBJ2-5, with 8 bases aligning to TRBD2. After removal of 2 bases from V and 1 base from J, the junction contained 6 bases not matched to a gene. The CDR3 contains 16 residues. Germline CDR1 is MDHEN and CDR2 is SYDVKM. CDR3: CASSLTTSVVQETQYF. CDR3 DNA: TGTGCCAGCAGTTTAACGACTAGCGTAGTCCAAGAGACCCAGTACTTC.

The gene calls are TRBV5-1 and TRBJ2-6; D may be TRBD2 (6 bases). The CDR3 is made up of 16 amino acids. V lost 5 bases and J lost 1, with 13 bases in between. Germline CDR1 SGHRS, CDR2 YFSETQ. CDR3 in DNA: TGCGCCAGCAGTCGGGAAGGAGGGTCTGGGGCCAACGTCCTGACTTTC. The encoded protein is CASSREGGSGANVLTF.

The chain recombines TRBV3-1 (or the pseudogene TRBV3-2) with TRBJ1-4; 10 bases are a match to TRBD1. The CDR3 is 15 residues long. The germline V gene encodes CDR1 LGHDT and CDR2 YNNKEL (reference sequence). The ends lost 4 bases at V and 7 bases at J; junction bases unmatched: 6. DNA of the CDR3: TGTGCCAGCAGCCCCAGGACAGGGGGAGGTGAAAAACTGTTTTTT. Translated, it gives CASSPRTGGGEKLFF.

This clone was counted between two and nine times. This CDR3 is CASRIDSSYNSPLHF. CDR3 nucleotide sequence: TGTGCCAGCAGAATAGACAGCTCCTATAATTCACCCCTCCACTTT. This chain links TRBV27 with TRBJ1-6, with D tentatively TRBD1 (5 bases). Germline loops: CDR1 MNHEY, CDR2 SMNVEV (reference sequence). V was trimmed by 6 bases and J by 0 bases, leaving 9 bases between them. The CDR3 is 15 amino acids.

V usage is TRBV9 and J usage is TRBJ2-1; D perhaps matches TRBD2 (5 bases). Germline CDR1 is SGDLS and CDR2 is YYNGEE. The CDR3 is made up of 15 amino acids. The V end lost 6 bases, the J end lost 5 bases, and 18 bases lay between the germline ends. CDR3 loop: CASTRGYLTDNEQFF. The DNA for the CDR3 is TGTGCCAGCACCCGGGGATACTTAACAGACAATGAGCAGTTCTTC. Drawing the rest from reference TRBV9 and TRBJ2-1, the complete variable domain is DSGVTQTPKHLITATGQRVTLRCSPRSGDLSVYWYQQSLDQGLQFLIQYYNGEERAKGNILERFSAQQFPDLHSELNLSSLELGDSALYFCASTRGYLTDNEQFFGPGTRLTVL.

The rearrangement links TRBV11-2 to TRBJ2-7, with 10 bases matching TRBD2. V was pared by 6 bases and J by 3 bases, with 8 bases of the junction left unmatched. The germline V gene has CDR1 SGHAT and CDR2 FQNNGV. The CDR3 is 15 amino acids. The CDR3 sequence: CASSPRTSGNYEQYF. The CDR3 DNA sequence: TGTGCCAGCAGTCCCCGGACTAGCGGAAACTACGAGCAGTACTTC.

The V gene is TRBV9, the J gene TRBJ1-1; D ambiguous. Trimming left V 4 bases short and J 0 bases short, with 7 bases between. The length of the CDR3 is 13 residues. The germline CDR1 and CDR2 sequences are SGDLS and YYNGEE. For the CDR3, the DNA is TGTGCCAGCAGCTCAACAATGAACACTGAAGCTTTCTTT. Translating gives CASSSTMNTEAFF.

This chain's CDR3 is CASSLVESGANVLTF. As DNA, the CDR3 is TGCGCCAGCAGCTTGGTAGAGTCTGGGGCCAACGTCCTGACTTTC. This chain links TRBV5-1 with TRBJ2-6; no clear D. V was clipped by 0 bases and J by 1 base, with 5 bases between them. CDR1 and CDR2 (germline): SGHRS, YFSETQ. This CDR3 has 15 amino acids.